This T cell receptor beta chain originates from a study of T cells after yellow fever vaccination. This clonotype was counted a few times. A 5'RACE template-switching step, the method used to make TCR cDNA, added a universal primer site and UMIs. TCRdb reprocessed the 5' RACE reads via MiXCR and lists one record per CDR3 protein. Of some 500,000 distinct CDR3 sequences listed, 13% are singletons. Deletions cut 0 bases from V and 1 base from J, with 9 bases between. The CDR3 runs to 15 residues. Germline-derived CDR1 and CDR2 are SGDLS and YYNGEE. The receptor comes from a man younger than 40 who received the YFV17D yellow fever vaccine. The J gene is TRBJ2-3, the V gene TRBV9; D gene ambiguous. The material sequenced was PBMCs, taken on the day of the yellow fever booster vaccination. The CDR3 DNA reads TGTGCCAGCAGCGTAGAACAGCTAGGCACAGATACGCAGTATTTT. Translated: CASSVEQLGTDTQYF. The full variable domain, its missing parts supplied by reference TRBV9 and TRBJ2-3, is DSGVTQTPKHLITATGQRVTLRCSPRSGDLSVYWYQQSLDQGLQFLIQYYNGEERAKGNILERFSAQQFPDLHSELNLSSLELGDSALYFCASSVEQLGTDTQYFGPGTRLTVL.